The clone carrying this T cell receptor (beta chain) was counted only a few times. These data belong to a study of cytomegalovirus exposure and HLA in healthy donors. CDR1 is SNHLY and CDR2 is FYNNEI in the germline V gene. The CDR3 loop spans 14 amino acids. V shed 2 bases and J shed 2 bases, with 9 bases lying between them. Researchers ran the PCR with 60 Vbeta and 13 Jbeta primers. The protocol was immunoSEQ multiplex PCR, while the TCRdb copy is restricted to in-frame clones and leaves out a portion. The profile covers around 190,000 clones, with 75% to 90% appearing a single time and around 0.98% taken by the ten largest.

Specimen: PBMCs. The rearrangement joins TRBV2 to TRBJ1-2, with D perhaps TRBD1 (5 bases). The clonotype was recovered from a boy between 2 and 15 years old in good health and CMV-seronegative. CDR3 amino acids: CASSERGFNYGYTF. The CDR3 DNA follows: TGTGCCAGCAGTGAACGGGGGTTCAACTATGGCTACACCTTC. The variable domain in full, with the rest retrieved from reference TRBV2 and TRBJ1-2, is EPEVTQTPSHQVTQMGQEVILRCVPISNHLYFYWYRQILGQKVEFLVSFYNNEISEKSEIFDDQFSVERPDGSNFTLKIRSTKLEDSAMYFCASSERGFNYGYTFGSGTRLTVV.